These 21 T cell receptor beta chains came from one sample sequenced in a study of blood T cells in healthy people across ages. Primers used in a second PCR of roughly 6 to 11 cycles were a sample-barcoded 5' primer and a J-beta primer mix. TCRdb re-called the 5' RACE reads through MiXCR, storing one row per CDR3 protein. Counted here are some 1.7 million distinct CDR3 sequences, 28% occurring once; the ten biggest clones make up 7% to 9%. The sequenced material came from blood. These receptors all come from a woman aged 25 to 39 in good health.

V usage is TRBV5-1 and J usage is TRBJ2-3; the D gene is possibly TRBD1 (5 bases). The germline V gene has CDR1 SGHRS and CDR2 YFSETQ. V lost 4 bases and J 2 bases, leaving 11 bases between the germline ends. This CDR3 is 14 amino acids long. The DNA for the CDR3 is TGCGCCAGCAGCCCAGGGTCTCCCACAGATACGCAGTATTTT. The encoded protein is CASSPGSPTDTQYF.

This clonotype was detected a few times. V is TRBV30 and J is TRBJ2-5; D perhaps matches TRBD1 (6 bases). The germline gives CDR1 GTSNPN, CDR2 SVGIG (reference sequence). The length of the CDR3 is 13 residues. V lost 5 bases, J lost 4 bases, and 14 bases lay in between. CDR3 residues: CAWEQGVGETQYF. In DNA, the CDR3 is TGTGCCTGGGAACAGGGAGTGGGAGAGACCCAGTACTTC. The full variable domain, in which reference TRBV30 and TRBJ2-5 provide the parts outside the CDR3, is SQTIHQWPATLVQPVGSPLSLECTVEGTSNPNLYWYRQAAGRGLQLLFYSVGIGQISSEVPQNLSASRPQDRQFILSSKKLLLSDSGFYLCAWEQGVGETQYFGPGTRLLVL.

V is TRBV10-3 and J is TRBJ2-1; 8 bases agree with TRBD2. V was pared by 10 bases and J by 6 bases, with 8 bases of the junction left unmatched. Germline assignment: CDR1 ENHRY and CDR2 SYGVKD. This CDR3 spans 13 amino acids. The CDR3 loop reads CATREGMGNEQFF. The CDR3 DNA reads TGTGCCACCCGGGAGGGGATGGGCAATGAGCAGTTCTTC.

This clonotype was observed once. Mismatch with germline at one junction end may stem from a read error. The chain is built from TRBV7-9 and TRBJ1-5; a weak D match, TRBD1 (6 bases). CDR3 length equals 13 residues. Germline loops: CDR1 SEHNR, CDR2 FQNEAQ (reference sequence). The CDR3: CASSLGGNQPRHF. The DNA of the CDR3 is TGTGCCAGCAGCTTGGGGGGCAATCAGCCCCGGCATTTT.

This clonotype appeared many times. The gene calls are TRBV5-1 and TRBJ2-5; TRBD2 might be the D (5 bases). The CDR3 sequence is 13 residues long. The germline gives CDR1 SGHRS, CDR2 YFSETQ. V dropped 4 bases and J dropped 7 bases, with 14 bases sitting between them. The CDR3, as DNA: TGCGCCAGCAGCACCGGAGGTTTGGGGACCCAGTACTTC. Residues: CASSTGGLGTQYF.

This clonotype was picked up one time. The rearrangement uses TRBV25-1 and TRBJ1-1; TRBD1 might be the D (6 bases). The germline V and J ends were trimmed by 10 bases and 7 bases, with 16 bases remaining between them. Germline-derived CDR1 and CDR2 are MGHDK and SYGVNS. The CDR3 extends over 12 amino acids. The DNA for the CDR3 is TGTGCCAAAAAGGGGGGGGAGGTTGAAGCTTTCTTT. It translates to CAKKGGEVEAFF.

As to this clonotype: This sequence may be a read error, since a much larger clone differs from it by one base. The chain combines TRBV20-1 with TRBJ2-5; TRBD1 might be the D (5 bases). Trimming removed 6 bases from V and 3 bases from J, with 14 bases in between. Per the germline V gene, CDR1 is DFQATT and CDR2 is SNEGSKA (reference sequence). CDR3 length: 13 amino acids. CDR3 protein: CSALQVAEETQYF. CDR3 DNA: TGCAGTGCGCTACAGGTGGCCGAAGAGACCCAGTACTTC.

The chain carries TRBV10-2 and TRBJ2-3, with a tentative D call TRBD2 (6 bases). CDR3 size: 14 residues. CDR1 is WSHSY, CDR2 SAAADI, per germline. Trimming took 4 bases from V and 3 from J, leaving 11 bases between them. The CDR3 loop reads CASSAPGLTDTQYF. Written as DNA, the CDR3 is TGCGCCAGCAGTGCCCCGGGACTGACAGATACGCAGTATTTT.

This chain joins TRBV6-5 and TRBJ2-3; 9 bases map to TRBD1. The V gene end was trimmed by 2 bases and the J gene end by 6 bases; junction bases not matched to a gene: 9. The germline CDR1 and CDR2 sequences are MNHEY and SVGAGI. The CDR3 is 16 amino acids. The CDR3 coding sequence is TGTGCCAGCAGTTACCTGGGGACAGGGACCCCGGATACGCAGTATTTT. This codes for CASSYLGTGTPDTQYF.

The genes are TRBV7-2 and TRBJ1-2, with a tentative D call TRBD1 (5 bases). This CDR3 has 18 amino acids. Trimming shortened V by 2 bases and J by 0 bases, and 19 bases separated the two germline ends. Germline assignment: CDR1 SGHTA and CDR2 FQGNSA. CDR3 protein: CASSLILMDTGTNYGYTF. CDR3 nucleotide sequence: TGTGCCAGCAGCTTAATTCTGATGGACACCGGTACTAACTATGGCTACACCTTC.

This clonotype was observed a handful of times. This chain connects TRBV9 to TRBJ2-7; TRBD1 matches 8 bases. Germline CDR1 is SGDLS and CDR2 is YYNGEE. The trim removed 2 bases at V and 6 bases at J, leaving 7 bases unmatched. The CDR3 sequence is 14 residues long. CDR3 protein: CASSVGQTGGEQYF. DNA for the CDR3: TGTGCCAGCAGCGTCGGACAAACAGGGGGCGAGCAGTACTTC.

This chain links TRBV9 with TRBJ2-1, with a tentative D call TRBD1 (6 bases). Germline V CDR1 and CDR2: SGDLS, YYNGEE. The CDR3 runs to 13 residues. Trimming stripped 3 bases from V and 15 bases from J, with 19 bases between. The CDR3 protein is CASSAGYQGMAFF. The CDR3 nucleotides read TGTGCCAGCAGCGCCGGATACCAGGGGATGGCGTTCTTC.

The chain has TRBV20-1 and TRBJ1-2; D possibly corresponds to TRBD1 (5 bases). Germline lookup yields CDR1 DFQATT and CDR2 SNEGSKA (reference sequence). This CDR3 has 12 amino acids. Trimming removed 4 bases from V and 6 bases from J, with 12 bases in between. The CDR3 sequence is CSAIPGANGYTF. The CDR3 bases are TGCAGTGCTATACCCGGGGCGAATGGCTACACCTTC.

This clonotype was counted a few times. This CDR3 is CASSAGGDSPLHF. CDR3 in DNA: TGTGCCAGCAGCGCCGGAGGGGATTCACCCCTCCACTTT. This chain uses TRBV9 with TRBJ1-6; weak D call: TRBD1 (5 bases). CDR3 length equals 13 residues. The germline V and J ends were trimmed by 3 bases and 8 bases, with 9 bases remaining between them. CDR1 and CDR2 (germline): SGDLS, YYNGEE.

The chain combines TRBV5-1 with TRBJ2-5; possible D gene TRBD1, 6 bases. CDR3 length: 15 amino acids. The V gene lost 2 bases and the J gene lost 5 bases, with 16 bases spanning the gap. Per germline, CDR1 SGHRS and CDR2 YFSETQ. CDR3 region: CASSFLQGVGETQYF. The CDR3 coding sequence is TGCGCCAGCAGCTTTCTACAGGGAGTCGGGGAGACCCAGTACTTC.

This clonotype was seen just once. The gene calls are TRBV6-5 and TRBJ1-5, with 12 bases aligning to TRBD1. CDR1 MNHEY and CDR2 SVGAGI come from the germline V gene. This CDR3 spans 19 amino acids. The junction had 14 bases not matched to a gene; V was cut back by 2 bases and J by 6 bases. Here the CDR3 reads CASSYGIPGQGAGSQPQHF. CDR3 DNA sequence: TGTGCCAGCAGTTACGGGATTCCGGGACAGGGGGCGGGGAGTCAGCCCCAGCATTTT.

The chain employs TRBV24-1 and TRBJ2-3, with 7 bases that match TRBD2. The CDR3 is 17 amino acids. From germline, CDR1 is KGHDR and CDR2 SFDVKD. V shed 4 bases and J 0 bases; nucleotides not matched to a gene: 9. CDR3 in DNA: TGTGCCACCAGTGACCACCCCAGCGGGACTAGCACAGATACGCAGTATTTT. Amino acids: CATSDHPSGTSTDTQYF.

The chain has TRBV29-1 and TRBJ1-1; D not certain. The V end was cut by 4 bases, the J end by 0 bases, with 12 bases between. The germline gives CDR1 SQVTM, CDR2 ANQGSEA. This CDR3 is 14 amino acids long. CDR3 sequence (DNA): TGCAGCGTTGCAAAAATTTTACTGAACACTGAAGCTTTCTTT. Protein: CSVAKILLNTEAFF.

This clonotype was observed a handful of times. The chain recombines TRBV29-1 with TRBJ2-3; D may be TRBD1 or TRBD2 (5 bases each). Germline V gene sequence: CDR1 SQVTM, CDR2 ANQGSEA. The CDR3 runs 12 residues. V was cut by 4 bases and J by 4 bases, with 9 bases left in between. The CDR3 DNA reads as TGCAGCGTTGTTCCGGGGCCAGATACGCAGTATTTT. Amino acid sequence: CSVVPGPDTQYF.

The chain is built from TRBV2 and TRBJ1-2; unclear D gene. Per germline, CDR1 SNHLY and CDR2 FYNNEI. CDR3 length equals 15 residues. V shed 6 bases and J shed 0 bases, with 14 bases lying between them. CDR3 bases: TGTGCCAGCAGGCCCGAGGCAGCCCCTAACTATGGCTACACCTTC. Translated, it gives CASRPEAAPNYGYTF.

This clonotype was counted many times. The V gene is TRBV3-1, the J gene TRBJ2-5; 7 bases agree with TRBD2. The CDR3 has 13 amino acids. J gave up 5 bases and V 4 bases, and 4 bases lay outside the gene matches. Germline V lookup: CDR1 LGHDT, CDR2 YNNKEL (reference sequence). The DNA of the CDR3 is TGTGCCAGCAGCCGGACTAGGTTGGAGACCCAGTACTTC. Translated, it gives CASSRTRLETQYF.